This TCR beta chain was sequenced during a study of control samples from healthy donors and cancer patients. Trimming removed 4 bases at V and 7 bases at J, with 14 bases between. This CDR3 has 14 residues. Germline-derived CDR1 and CDR2 are LGHDT and YNNKEL (reference sequence). Libraries were prepared by immunoSEQ multiplex PCR; TCRdb keeps only in-frame clonotypes and omits some of them. This sample has roughly 79,000 clones; over 65% occur once, and the top ten carry about 15%. In this sample, this clone turned up a few times. The chain links TRBV3-1 (or the pseudogene TRBV3-2) to TRBJ1-5; a possible D gene is TRBD1 (5 bases). This TCR was recovered from a man between 50 and 59 years old in good health. Sequencing was performed on blood. CDR3 sequence (DNA): TGTGCCAGCAGCCCGCAAAGGGGTGGACAGCCCCAGCATTTT. Amino acid sequence: CASSPQRGGQPQHF.